This record covers a single TCR beta chain. This clone's antigen is unknown. Within one base of it there is no much larger clone, and no base qualities were kept. This sample was taken from a study of vaccination and CD4 T cells after COVID-19 (dated by TCRdb to between 2022 and 2023). As for the study more broadly: Every convalescent patient had a positive nasal swab PCR test for SARS-CoV-2, with mild disease in nine patients and severe disease in one. The convalescent cohort included six males and four females, with two Hispanic individuals, seven Caucasians, two Asians and one multiracial person. The spike-specific CD4+ TCR repertoire was compared before and after mRNA vaccination in over nine COVID-19 convalescent patients and a handful of infection-naive healthy vaccine recipients. Post-vaccine blood samples were obtained a median of approximately 70 days after the second vaccine dose, with a range of about 12 to 241 days. Participants received two doses of either the Pfizer-BioNTech BNT162b2 vaccine (n=8) or the Moderna mRNA-1273 vaccine (n=2). For stimulating the cultures, overlapping spike peptide pools were used, derived from SARS-CoV-2 as well as from the common cold coronaviruses HCoV-NL63, HCoV-OC43 and HCoV-229E. Control cultures received a CEFX viral epitope pool as the positive control, an HIV-1 Nef peptide pool as the negative control, or no peptide. Post-COVID blood samples from convalescent patients were collected a median of approximately 100 days after diagnosis, with a range of 35 to 161 days. Overall study results and their limits: Of the vaccine-specific clones in convalescent patients, 304 of 307, or nearly all, reacted only to SARS-CoV-2 spike and did not cross-react with common cold coronaviruses. Only a relatively small number of convalescent patients were included in the study, and early timepoints following natural infection were not analyzed. Although the median number of SARS-CoV-2-reactive clonotypes went up from approximately 20 after infection to 30 to 45 after vaccination, the increase was not significant. Among convalescent patients, a median around 86% of the SARS-CoV-2-reactive clones seen after vaccination appeared only after vaccination, which suggests priming specific to the vaccine.

According to the study, the label for this sample's treatment or condition signals: approximately nine-day PBMC culture with coronavirus spike peptide pools or control peptides (ViraFEST assay). The ViraFEST assay was used in the study, in which antigen-specific T cells were expanded with peptide pools and expanded clonotypes were subsequently identified by TCR sequencing. Positive SARS-CoV-2 PCR tests in the convalescent patients dated from March to December 2020, before Alpha, Beta and Delta variants emerged in the United States. Each well held 1.5 million to 2.5 million PBMCs cultured with 9 to 10 ug/ml peptide pools in IMDM containing 5% human AB serum and roughly 10 IU/ml IL-2. Half of the culture medium was replaced with fresh IL-2-containing medium on days 3 and 7. CD4+ T cells were isolated after roughly 10 days of culture through negative selection using the EasySep CD4+ T cell isolation kit. Ficoll-Paque Plus gradient centrifugation was used to isolate PBMCs from whole blood, and the isolated PBMCs were then either used fresh or cryopreserved at -140C. Culture conditions were generally each tested in triplicate wells.

Including the terminal cysteine and phenylalanine, the CDR3 comprises 14 residues. Here the CDR3 DNA is all that survives: 42 bases in frame from base 1. Trimming removed 3 bases from V and 2 bases from J, leaving 10 bases between the germline ends. CDR1 and CDR2 are read off the germline V gene as SNHLY and FYNNEI. Library creation used PCR. DNA from cultured CD4+ T cells underwent TCR sequencing with the Oncomine TCR Beta short-read assay at the Johns Hopkins FTIC core. The QIAamp micro DNA kit was used to extract genomic DNA from the cultured CD4+ T cells. Oncomine TCR Beta libraries from cultured CD4+ T cells were pooled using unique dual indexes and sequenced on an Illumina iSeq 100. In the authors' own workflow: Non-productive sequences were removed, and CDR3s that did not start with C, did not end with F or W, or were shorter than 7 amino acids were discarded. Antigen-specific clonotypes were identified using the MANAFEST web application through comparison of peptide-stimulated wells with reference and other culture wells. Positive clones required FDR below 0.05, an odds ratio above 5, and productive frequency above 0.1% in at least two of three replicate wells. Cross-reactive clonotypes were defined as significantly expanded in both SARS-CoV-2 spike wells and at least one common cold coronavirus spike condition. Levenshtein distances (stringdist) and unrooted phylogenetic trees (ape) in R version 3.6.1 were used to assess CDR3 homology. TCRdb reran the public reads through fastp at Q25 and MiXCR, keeping productive beta chains. Each entry is one CDR3 protein sequence, shown with its most common DNA and genes. Here the V and J calls rest on TCRdb's processing, not on the authors' analysis. The sample table records roughly 12,000 distinct CDR3 sequences; roughly 50% of these occur just once. The biggest ten clones account for approximately 13% of the sample.

In this chain, TRBV2 is recombined with TRBJ2-5; the D gene is unclear. Material for sequencing was CD4+ T cells from blood, cultured in vitro. This TCR came from a human donor who had recovered from COVID-19. The CDR3 region has the sequence CASSEKHVQETQYF. The sequenced DNA: TGTGCCAGCAGTGAGAAGCACGTACAAGAGACCCAGTACTTC.